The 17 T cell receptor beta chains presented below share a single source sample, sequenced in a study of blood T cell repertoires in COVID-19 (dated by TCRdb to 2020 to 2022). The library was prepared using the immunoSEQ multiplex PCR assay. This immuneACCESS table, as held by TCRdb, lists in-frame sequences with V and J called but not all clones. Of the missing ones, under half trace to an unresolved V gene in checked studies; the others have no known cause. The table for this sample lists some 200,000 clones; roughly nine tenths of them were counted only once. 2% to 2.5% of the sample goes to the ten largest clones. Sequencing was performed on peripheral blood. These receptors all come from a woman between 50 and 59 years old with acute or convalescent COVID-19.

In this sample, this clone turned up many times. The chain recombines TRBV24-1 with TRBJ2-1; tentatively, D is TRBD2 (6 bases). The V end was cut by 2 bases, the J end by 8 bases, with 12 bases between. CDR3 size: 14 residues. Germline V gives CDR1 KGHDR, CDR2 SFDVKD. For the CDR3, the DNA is TGTGCCACCAGTGATTCAAGCGGGTCCGATGAGCAGTTCTTC. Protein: CATSDSSGSDEQFF.

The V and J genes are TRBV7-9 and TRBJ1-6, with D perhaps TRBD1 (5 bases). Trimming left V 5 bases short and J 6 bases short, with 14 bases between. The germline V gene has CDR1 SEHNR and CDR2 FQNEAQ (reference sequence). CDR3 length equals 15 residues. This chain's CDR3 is CASSPRRDSNSPLHF. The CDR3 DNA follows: TGTGCCAGCAGCCCTCGCCGGGACTCTAATTCACCCCTCCACTTT.

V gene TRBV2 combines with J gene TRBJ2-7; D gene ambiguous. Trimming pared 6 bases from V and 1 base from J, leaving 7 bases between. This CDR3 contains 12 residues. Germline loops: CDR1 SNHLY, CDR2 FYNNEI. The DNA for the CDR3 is TGTGCCAGCAGGGAACAGTCCTACGAGCAGTACTTC. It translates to CASREQSYEQYF.

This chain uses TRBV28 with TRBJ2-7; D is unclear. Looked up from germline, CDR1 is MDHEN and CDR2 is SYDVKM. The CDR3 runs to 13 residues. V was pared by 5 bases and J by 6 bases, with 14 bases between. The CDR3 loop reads CASSILPLPEQYF. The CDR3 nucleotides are TGTGCCAGCAGTATTCTCCCCCTCCCCGAGCAGTACTTC.

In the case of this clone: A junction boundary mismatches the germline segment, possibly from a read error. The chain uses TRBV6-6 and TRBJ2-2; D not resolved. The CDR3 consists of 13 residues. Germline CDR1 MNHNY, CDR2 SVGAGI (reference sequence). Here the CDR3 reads CASSYPNNGELFF. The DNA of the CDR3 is TGTGCCAGCAGTTACCCGAACAACGGGGAGCTGTTTTTT.

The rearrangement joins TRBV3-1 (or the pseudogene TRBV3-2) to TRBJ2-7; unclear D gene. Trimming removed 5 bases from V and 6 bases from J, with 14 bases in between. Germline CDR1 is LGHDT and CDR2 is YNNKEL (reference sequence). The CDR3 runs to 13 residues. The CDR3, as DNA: TGTGCCAGCAGCTGGGCCCCCTCAGGCGAGCAGTACTTC. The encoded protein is CASSWAPSGEQYF.

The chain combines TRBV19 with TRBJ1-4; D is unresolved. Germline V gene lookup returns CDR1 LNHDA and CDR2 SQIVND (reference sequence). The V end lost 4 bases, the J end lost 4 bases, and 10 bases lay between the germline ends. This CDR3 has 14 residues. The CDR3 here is CASSKEQLNEKLFF. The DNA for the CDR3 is TGTGCCAGTAGTAAAGAACAGCTTAATGAAAAACTGTTTTTT.

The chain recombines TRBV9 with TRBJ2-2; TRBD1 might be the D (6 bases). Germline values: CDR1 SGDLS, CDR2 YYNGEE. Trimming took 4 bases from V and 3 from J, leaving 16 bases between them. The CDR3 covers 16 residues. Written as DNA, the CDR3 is TGTGCCAGCAGCCTTAGGGGGAGAGGGGACACCGGGGAGCTGTTTTTT. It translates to CASSLRGRGDTGELFF.

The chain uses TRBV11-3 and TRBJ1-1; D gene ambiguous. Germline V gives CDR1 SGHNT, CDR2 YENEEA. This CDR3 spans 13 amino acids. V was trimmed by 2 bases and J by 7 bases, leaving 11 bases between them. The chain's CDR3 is CASSLLPAGEAFF. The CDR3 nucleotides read TGTGCCAGCAGCTTACTGCCCGCAGGTGAAGCTTTCTTT.

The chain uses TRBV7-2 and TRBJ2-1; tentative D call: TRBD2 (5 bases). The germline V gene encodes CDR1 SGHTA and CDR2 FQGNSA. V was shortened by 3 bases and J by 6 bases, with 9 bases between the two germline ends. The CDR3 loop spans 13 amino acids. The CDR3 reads CASSFERSNEQFF. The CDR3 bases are TGTGCCAGCAGCTTTGAGCGGAGCAATGAGCAGTTCTTC. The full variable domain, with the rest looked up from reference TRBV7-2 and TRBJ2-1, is GAGVSQSPSNKVTEKGKDVELRCDPISGHTALYWYRQSLGQGLEFLIYFQGNSAPDKSGLPSDRFSAERTGGSVSTLTIQRTQQEDSAVYLCASSFERSNEQFFGPGTRLTVL.

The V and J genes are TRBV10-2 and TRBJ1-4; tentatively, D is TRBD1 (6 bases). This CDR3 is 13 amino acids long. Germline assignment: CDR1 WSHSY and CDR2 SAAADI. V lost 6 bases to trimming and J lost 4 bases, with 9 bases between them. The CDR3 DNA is TGCGCCAGCAGGGACAGAGATAATGAAAAACTGTTTTTT. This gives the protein CASRDRDNEKLFF.

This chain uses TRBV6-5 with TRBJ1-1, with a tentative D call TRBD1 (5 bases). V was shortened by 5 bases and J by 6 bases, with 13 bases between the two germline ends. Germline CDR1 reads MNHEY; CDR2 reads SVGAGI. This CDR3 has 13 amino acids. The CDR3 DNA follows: TGTGCCAGCAGTCCACGGACAATATCTGAAGCTTTCTTT. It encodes CASSPRTISEAFF.

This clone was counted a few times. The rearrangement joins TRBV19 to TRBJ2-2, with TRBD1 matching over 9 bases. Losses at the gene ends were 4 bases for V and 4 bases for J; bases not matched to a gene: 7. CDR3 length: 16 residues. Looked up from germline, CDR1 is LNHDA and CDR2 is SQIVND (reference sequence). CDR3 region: CASSKSGTGITGELFF. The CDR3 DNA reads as TGTGCCAGTAGTAAATCCGGGACAGGGATCACCGGGGAGCTGTTTTTT.

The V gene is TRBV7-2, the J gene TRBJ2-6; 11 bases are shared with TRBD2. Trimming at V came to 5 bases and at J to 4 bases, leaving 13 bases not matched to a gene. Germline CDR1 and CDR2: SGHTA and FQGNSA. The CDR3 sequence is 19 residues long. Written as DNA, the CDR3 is TGTGCCAGCAGCGCAAGTGGTAGCGGGGGGGCGGACGGGGCCAACGTCCTGACTTTC. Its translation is CASSASGSGGADGANVLTF. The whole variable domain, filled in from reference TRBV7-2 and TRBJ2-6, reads GAGVSQSPSNKVTEKGKDVELRCDPISGHTALYWYRQSLGQGLEFLIYFQGNSAPDKSGLPSDRFSAERTGGSVSTLTIQRTQQEDSAVYLCASSASGSGGADGANVLTFGAGSRLTVL.

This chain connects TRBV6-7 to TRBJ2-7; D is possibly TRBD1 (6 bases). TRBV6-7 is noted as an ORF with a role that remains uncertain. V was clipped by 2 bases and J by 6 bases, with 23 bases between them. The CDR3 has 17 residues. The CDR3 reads CASSYVESTGRVGEQYF. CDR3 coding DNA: TGTGCCAGCAGTTACGTGGAGAGTACAGGGCGGGTCGGCGAGCAGTACTTC.

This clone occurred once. The CDR3 bases are TGTGCCAGCAGCGCACTTCAGGGGAACGGGTCACCCCTCCACTTT. This translates into CASSALQGNGSPLHF. The rearrangement joins TRBV5-6 to TRBJ1-6; a possible D gene is TRBD1 (6 bases). This CDR3 is 15 amino acids long. V was shortened by 4 bases and J by 10 bases, with 18 bases between the two germline ends. Germline V gene data show CDR1 as SGHDT and CDR2 as YYEEEE. Full variable domain (remainder filled in from reference TRBV5-6 and TRBJ1-6): DAGVTQSPTHLIKTRGQQVTLRCSPKSGHDTVSWYQQALGQGPQFIFQYYEEEERQRGNFPDRFSGHQFPNYSSELNVNALLLGDSALYLCASSALQGNGSPLHFGNGTRLTVT.

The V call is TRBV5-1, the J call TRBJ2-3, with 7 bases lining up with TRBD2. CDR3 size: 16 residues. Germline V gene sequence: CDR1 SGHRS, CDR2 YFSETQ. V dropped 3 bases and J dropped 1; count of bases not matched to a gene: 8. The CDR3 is CASSYGLVGGTDTQYF. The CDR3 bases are TGCGCCAGCAGCTATGGACTAGTCGGGGGCACAGATACGCAGTATTTT. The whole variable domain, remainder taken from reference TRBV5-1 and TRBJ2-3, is KAGVTQTPRYLIKTRGQQVTLSCSPISGHRSVSWYQQTPGQGLQFLFEYFSETQRNKGNFPGRFSGRQFSNSRSEMNVSTLELGDSALYLCASSYGLVGGTDTQYFGPGTRLTVL.